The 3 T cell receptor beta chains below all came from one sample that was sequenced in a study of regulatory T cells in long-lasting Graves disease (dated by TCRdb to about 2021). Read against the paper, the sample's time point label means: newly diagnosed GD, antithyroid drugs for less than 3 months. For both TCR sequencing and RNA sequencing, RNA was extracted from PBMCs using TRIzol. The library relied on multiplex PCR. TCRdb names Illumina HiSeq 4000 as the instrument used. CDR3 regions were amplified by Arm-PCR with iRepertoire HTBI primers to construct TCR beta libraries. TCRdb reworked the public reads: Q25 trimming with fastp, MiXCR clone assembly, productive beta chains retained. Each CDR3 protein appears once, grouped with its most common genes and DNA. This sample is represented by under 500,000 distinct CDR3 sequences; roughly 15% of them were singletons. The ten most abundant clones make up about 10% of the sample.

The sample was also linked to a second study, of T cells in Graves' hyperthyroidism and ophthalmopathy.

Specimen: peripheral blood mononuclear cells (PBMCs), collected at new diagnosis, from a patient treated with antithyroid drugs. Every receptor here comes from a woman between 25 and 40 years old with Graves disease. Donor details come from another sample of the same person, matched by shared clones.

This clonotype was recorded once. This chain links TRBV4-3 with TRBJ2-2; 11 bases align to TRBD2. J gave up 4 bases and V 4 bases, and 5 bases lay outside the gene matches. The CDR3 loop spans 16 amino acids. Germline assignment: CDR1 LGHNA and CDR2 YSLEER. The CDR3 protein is CASSRVAGGSTGELFF. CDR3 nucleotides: TGCGCCAGCAGCCGAGTAGCGGGAGGGAGCACCGGGGAGCTGTTTTTT.

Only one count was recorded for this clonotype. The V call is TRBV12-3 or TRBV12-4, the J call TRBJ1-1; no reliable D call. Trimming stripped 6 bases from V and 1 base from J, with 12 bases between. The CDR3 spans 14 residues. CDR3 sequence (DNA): TGTGCCAGCAGCCTCCTACACGGGAACACTGAAGCTTTCTTT. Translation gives CASSLLHGNTEAFF.

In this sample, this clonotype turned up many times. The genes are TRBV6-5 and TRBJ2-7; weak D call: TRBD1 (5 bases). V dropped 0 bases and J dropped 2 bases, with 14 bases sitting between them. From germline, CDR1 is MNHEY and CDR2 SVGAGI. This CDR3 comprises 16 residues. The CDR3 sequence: CASSYSGVNGAYEQYF. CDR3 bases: TGTGCCAGCAGTTACTCAGGGGTTAATGGTGCCTACGAGCAGTACTTC.